The TCR beta chain under discussion was sequenced for a study of shared clonotypes between healthy human individuals. Germline CDR1 is SGHVS and CDR2 is FQNEAQ. The ends lost 5 bases at V and 7 bases at J; junction bases unmatched: 10. The CDR3 totals 15 residues. Profiled with immunoSEQ multiplex PCR; TCRdb holds only in-frame clones, not every one. The sample comprises under 600,000 clones, more than 95% of which are singletons, and 0.25% to 0.35% rests with the top ten. The naive CD8 fraction comprised CD45RO-negative cells positively selected for CCR7 and excluded terminally differentiated effector memory CD45RA+ cells.

This receptor was taken from a man in his thirties or forties in good health. Sequencing input: naive CD8+ T cells sorted from blood. The chain uses TRBV7-8 and TRBJ2-1, with TRBD1 identical over 8 bases. The CDR3 protein is CASSPPVTGDNEQFF. CDR3 in DNA: TGTGCCAGCAGCCCTCCGGTGACAGGGGATAATGAGCAGTTCTTC.